This record looks at one T cell receptor (beta chain) sequence and its context. Its antigen is currently unknown. Using its own MiXCR run on the RT-PCR reads, TCRdb lists one record per CDR3 protein. The data show 530,000 or so distinct CDR3 sequences, roughly 23% seen once. This entry is derived from a study of response to subunit inactivated influenza vaccine. Study-level results: There was a suggestion from the authors that each seasonal influenza vaccination recruits few new T cells.

From germline, CDR1 is ENHRY and CDR2 SYGVKD. This CDR3 spans 15 amino acids. After removal of 6 bases from V and 8 bases from J, the junction contained 9 bases not matched to a gene. Sequencing was performed on CD4+ T cells sorted from PBMCs, taken 4 to 6 days after vaccination. This clonotype originated in a man in his fifties who received an inactivated influenza vaccine. The chain is built from TRBV10-3 and TRBJ2-1, with 11 nucleotides matching TRBD2. CDR3 sequence (DNA): TGTGCCATCAGACGTCTAGCGGGAGGTGTCGATGAGCAGTTCTTC. It yields the protein CAIRRLAGGVDEQFF.